By share of the sample, the clone carrying this T cell receptor beta chain is medium-sized (0.01 to 0.1%). The antigen is undetermined. Noted time point: sample taken at primary tumor resection. Samples were obtained from around 72 donors, all untreated early-stage non-small cell lung cancer patients. Germline V gives CDR1 SGHTA, CDR2 FQGNSA. V gave up 2 bases and J gave up 5 bases, with 13 bases separating them. CDR3 length: 15 residues. MiXCR, applied by TCRdb to the 5' RACE reads, yields one record per CDR3 protein. Of 4,000 to 5,000 distinct CDR3 sequences in the sample, around 12% were seen once. These data belong to a study of spatial heterogeneity in lung cancer. Study-wide background: Detected beta-chain sequences consistently exceeded alpha-chain sequences.

Study-wide results and limits: Expanded alpha and beta TCR counts within tumors tracked tumor mutation counts.

The sequencing here drew on lung tumor tissue, taken at surgery. The TCR was taken from a male donor with early-stage non-small cell lung cancer. The V gene is TRBV7-2, the J gene TRBJ2-1, with D possibly being TRBD2 (5 bases). The CDR3 region is CASSLSGGGNNEQFF. The CDR3 DNA sequence: TGTGCCAGCAGCTTATCCGGAGGAGGAAACAATGAGCAGTTCTTC.